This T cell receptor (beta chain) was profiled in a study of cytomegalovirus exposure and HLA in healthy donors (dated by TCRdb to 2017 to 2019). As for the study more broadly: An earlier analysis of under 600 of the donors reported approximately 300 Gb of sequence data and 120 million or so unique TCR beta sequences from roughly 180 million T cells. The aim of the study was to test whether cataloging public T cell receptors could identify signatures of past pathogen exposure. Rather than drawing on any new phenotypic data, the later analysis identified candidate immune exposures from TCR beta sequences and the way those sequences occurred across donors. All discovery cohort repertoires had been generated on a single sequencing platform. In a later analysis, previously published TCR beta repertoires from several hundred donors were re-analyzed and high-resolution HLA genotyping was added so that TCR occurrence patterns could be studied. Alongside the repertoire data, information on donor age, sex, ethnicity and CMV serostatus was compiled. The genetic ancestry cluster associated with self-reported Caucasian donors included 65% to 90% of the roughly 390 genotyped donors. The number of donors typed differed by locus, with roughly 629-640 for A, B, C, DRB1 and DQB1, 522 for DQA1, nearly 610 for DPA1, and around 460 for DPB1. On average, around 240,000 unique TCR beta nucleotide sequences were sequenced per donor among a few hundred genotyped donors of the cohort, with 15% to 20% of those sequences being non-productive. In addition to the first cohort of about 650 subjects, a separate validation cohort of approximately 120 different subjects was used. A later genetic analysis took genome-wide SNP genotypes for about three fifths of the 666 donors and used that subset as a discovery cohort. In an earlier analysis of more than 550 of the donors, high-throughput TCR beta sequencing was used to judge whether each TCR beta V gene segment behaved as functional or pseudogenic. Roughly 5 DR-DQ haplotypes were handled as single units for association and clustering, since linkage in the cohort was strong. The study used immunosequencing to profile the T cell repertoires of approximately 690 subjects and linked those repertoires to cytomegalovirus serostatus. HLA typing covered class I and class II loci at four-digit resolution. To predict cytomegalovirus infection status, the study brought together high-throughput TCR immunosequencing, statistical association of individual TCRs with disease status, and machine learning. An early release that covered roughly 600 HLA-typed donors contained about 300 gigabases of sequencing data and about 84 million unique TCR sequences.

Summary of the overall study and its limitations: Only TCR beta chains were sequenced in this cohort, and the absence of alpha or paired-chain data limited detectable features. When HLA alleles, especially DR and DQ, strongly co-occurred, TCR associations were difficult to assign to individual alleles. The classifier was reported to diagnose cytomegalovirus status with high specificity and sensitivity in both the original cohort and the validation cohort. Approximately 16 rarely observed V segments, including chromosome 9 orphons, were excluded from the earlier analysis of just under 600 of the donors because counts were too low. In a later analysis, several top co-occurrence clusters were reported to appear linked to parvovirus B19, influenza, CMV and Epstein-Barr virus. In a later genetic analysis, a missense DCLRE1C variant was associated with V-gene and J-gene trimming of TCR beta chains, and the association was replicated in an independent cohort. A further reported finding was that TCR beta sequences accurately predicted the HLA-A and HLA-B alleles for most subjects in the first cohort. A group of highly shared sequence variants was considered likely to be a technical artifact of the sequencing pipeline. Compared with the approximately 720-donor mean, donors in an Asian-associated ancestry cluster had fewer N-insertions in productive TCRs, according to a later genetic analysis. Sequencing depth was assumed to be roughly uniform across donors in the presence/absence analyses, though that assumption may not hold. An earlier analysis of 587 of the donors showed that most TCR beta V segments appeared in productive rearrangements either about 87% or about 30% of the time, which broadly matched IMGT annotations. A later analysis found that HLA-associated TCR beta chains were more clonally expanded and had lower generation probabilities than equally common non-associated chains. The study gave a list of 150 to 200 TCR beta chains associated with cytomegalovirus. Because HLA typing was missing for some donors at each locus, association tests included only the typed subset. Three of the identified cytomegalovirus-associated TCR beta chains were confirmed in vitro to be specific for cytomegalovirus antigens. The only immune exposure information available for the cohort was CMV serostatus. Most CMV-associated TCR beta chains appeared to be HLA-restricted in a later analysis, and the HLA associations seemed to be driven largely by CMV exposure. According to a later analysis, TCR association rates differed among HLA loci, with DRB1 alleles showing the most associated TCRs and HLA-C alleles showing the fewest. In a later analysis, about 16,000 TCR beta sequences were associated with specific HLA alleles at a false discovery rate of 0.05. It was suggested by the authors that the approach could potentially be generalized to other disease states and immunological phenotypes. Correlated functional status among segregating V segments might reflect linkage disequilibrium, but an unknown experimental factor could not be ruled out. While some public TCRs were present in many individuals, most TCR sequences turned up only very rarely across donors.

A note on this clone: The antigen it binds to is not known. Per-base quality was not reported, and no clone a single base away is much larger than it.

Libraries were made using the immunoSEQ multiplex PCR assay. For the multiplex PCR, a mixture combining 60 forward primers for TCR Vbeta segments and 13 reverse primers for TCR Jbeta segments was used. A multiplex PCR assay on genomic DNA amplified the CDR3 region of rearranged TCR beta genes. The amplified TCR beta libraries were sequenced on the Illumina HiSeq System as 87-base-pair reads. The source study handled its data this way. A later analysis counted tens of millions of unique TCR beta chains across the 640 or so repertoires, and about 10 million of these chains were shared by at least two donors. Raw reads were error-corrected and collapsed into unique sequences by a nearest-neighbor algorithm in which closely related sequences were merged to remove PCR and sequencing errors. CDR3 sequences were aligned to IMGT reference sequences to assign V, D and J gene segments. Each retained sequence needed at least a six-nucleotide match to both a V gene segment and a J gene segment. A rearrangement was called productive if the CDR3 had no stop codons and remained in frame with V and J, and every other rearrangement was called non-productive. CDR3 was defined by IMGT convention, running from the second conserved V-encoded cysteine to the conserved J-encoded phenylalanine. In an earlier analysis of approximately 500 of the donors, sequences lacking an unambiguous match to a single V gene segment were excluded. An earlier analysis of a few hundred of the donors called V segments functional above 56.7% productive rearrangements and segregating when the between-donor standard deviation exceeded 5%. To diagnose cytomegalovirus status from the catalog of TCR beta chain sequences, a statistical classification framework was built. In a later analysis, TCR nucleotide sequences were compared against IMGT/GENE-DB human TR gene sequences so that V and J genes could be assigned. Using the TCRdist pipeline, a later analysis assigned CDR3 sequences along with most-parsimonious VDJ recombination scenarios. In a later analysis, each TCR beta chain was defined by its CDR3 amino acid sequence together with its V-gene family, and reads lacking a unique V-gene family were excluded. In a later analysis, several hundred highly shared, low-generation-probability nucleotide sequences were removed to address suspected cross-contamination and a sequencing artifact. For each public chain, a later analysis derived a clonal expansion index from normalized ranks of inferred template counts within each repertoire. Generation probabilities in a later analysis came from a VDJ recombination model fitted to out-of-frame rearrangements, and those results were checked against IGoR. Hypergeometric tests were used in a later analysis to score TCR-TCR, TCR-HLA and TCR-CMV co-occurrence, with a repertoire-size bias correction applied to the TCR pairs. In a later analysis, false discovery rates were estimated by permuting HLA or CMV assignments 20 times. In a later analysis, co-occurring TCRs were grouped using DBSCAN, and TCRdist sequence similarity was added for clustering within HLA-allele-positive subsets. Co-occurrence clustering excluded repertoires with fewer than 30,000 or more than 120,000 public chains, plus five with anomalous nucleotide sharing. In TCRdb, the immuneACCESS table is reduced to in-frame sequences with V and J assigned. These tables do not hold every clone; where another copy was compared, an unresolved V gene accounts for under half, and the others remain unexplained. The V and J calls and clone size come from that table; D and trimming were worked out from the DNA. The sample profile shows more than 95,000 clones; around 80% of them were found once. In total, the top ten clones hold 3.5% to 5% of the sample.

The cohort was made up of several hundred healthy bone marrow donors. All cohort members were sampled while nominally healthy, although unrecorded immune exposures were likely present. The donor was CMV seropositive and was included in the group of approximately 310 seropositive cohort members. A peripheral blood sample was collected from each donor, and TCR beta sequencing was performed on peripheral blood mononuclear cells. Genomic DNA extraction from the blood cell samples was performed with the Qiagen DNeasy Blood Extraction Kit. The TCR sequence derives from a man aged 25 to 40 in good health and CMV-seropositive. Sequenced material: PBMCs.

The CDR3 protein: CASSSQTGASNYGYTF. The sequenced DNA is TGTGCCAGCAGCTCTCAAACAGGGGCGTCTAACTATGGCTACACCTTC. Here the chain combines TRBV9 and TRBJ1-2; TRBD1 aligns with 7 central bases. The germline V gene yields SGDLS for CDR1 and YYNGEE for CDR2. Unmatched junction bases come to 9, with V trimmed by 4 bases and J by 0 bases. Reading from cysteine to phenylalanine, the CDR3 counts 16 amino acids. Only the CDR3 portion is preserved as DNA: 48 bases, with reading frame beginning at the first base. With all but the CDR3 taken from the reference TRBV9 and TRBJ1-2 genes, the full variable domain is: DSGVTQTPKHLITATGQRVTLRCSPRSGDLSVYWYQQSLDQGLQFLIQYYNGEERAKGNILERFSAQQFPDLHSELNLSSLELGDSALYFCASSSQTGASNYGYTFGSGTRLTVV.